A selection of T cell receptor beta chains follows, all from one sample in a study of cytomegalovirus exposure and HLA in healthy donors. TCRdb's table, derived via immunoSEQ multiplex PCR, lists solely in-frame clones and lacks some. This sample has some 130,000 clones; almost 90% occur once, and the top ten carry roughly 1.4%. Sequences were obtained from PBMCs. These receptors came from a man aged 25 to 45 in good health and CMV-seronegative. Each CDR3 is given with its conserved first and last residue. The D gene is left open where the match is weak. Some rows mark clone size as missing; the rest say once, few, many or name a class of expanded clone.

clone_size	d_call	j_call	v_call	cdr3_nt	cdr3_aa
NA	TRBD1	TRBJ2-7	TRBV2	TGTGCCAGCACTGGGGGGCAGGGGGCGTCGTACTCCTACGAGCAGTACTTC	CASTGGQGASYSYEQYF
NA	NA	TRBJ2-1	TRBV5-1	TGCGCCAGCAGCCAGACTCTTTCCTCCTACAATGAGCAGTTCTTC	CASSQTLSSYNEQFF
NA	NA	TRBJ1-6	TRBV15	TGTGCCACCCGGGGCTCCTATAATTCACCCCTCCACTTT	CATRGSYNSPLHF
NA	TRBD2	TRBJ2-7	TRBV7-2	TGTGCCAGTTCCTCGGGACTAGACTACGAGCAGTACTTC	CASSSGLDYEQYF
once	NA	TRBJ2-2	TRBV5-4	TGTGCCAGTCATGACAGAGAAGATAACACCGGGGAGCTGTTTTTT	CASHDREDNTGELFF
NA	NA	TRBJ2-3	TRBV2	TGTGCCAGCAGTGTAAGGGAGTGGGATACGCAGTATTTT	CASSVREWDTQYF
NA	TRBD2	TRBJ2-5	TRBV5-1	TGCGCCAGCAGCGGGTCTAGCGGGAGGGCCGCGGGGACCCAGTACTTC	CASSGSSGRAAGTQYF
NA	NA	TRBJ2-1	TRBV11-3	TGTGCCAGCAGCCCCCCAGGAACCTACAATGAGCAGTTCTTC	CASSPPGTYNEQFF
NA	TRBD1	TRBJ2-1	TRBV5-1	TGCGCCAGCAGCTTGAGACAGGGTATCCGCGATGAGCAGTTCTTC	CASSLRQGIRDEQFF
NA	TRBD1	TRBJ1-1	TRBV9	TGTGCCAGCAGCGTAGATTCAGGGGGGTACACTGAAGCTTTCTTT	CASSVDSGGYTEAFF
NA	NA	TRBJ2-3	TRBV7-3	TGTGCCAGCAGCTTAATGGGGGGTTCGAGCTCCGATACGCAGTATTTT	CASSLMGGSSSDTQYF
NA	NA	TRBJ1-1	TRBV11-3	TGTGCCAGCAGAAACGGGACGGGACAGAACACTGAAGCTTTCTTT	CASRNGTGQNTEAFF
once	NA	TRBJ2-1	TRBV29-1	TGCAGCGTTGAAGGCAGGGGGCCGGGGGGCGATGAGCAGTTCTTC	CSVEGRGPGGDEQFF
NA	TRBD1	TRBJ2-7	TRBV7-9	TGTGCCAGCAGCTCCTTCCGGGACAGGGGAGAGCAGTACTTC	CASSSFRDRGEQYF
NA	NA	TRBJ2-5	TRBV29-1	TGCAGCGTTTTAGGAGGAGAGACCCAGTACTTC	CSVLGGETQYF
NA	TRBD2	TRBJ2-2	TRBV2	TGTGCCAGCAGCCAGCGGGAGCCGTACACCGGGGAGCTGTTTTTT	CASSQREPYTGELFF
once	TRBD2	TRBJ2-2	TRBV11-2	TGTGCCAGCAGGACGGGGGGTCGACTAACCGGGGAGCTGTTTTTT	CASRTGGRLTGELFF
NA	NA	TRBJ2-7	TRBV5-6	TGTGCCAGCAGCCGCGTGCGGGACGAGCAGTACTTC	CASSRVRDEQYF
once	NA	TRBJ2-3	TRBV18	TGTGCCAGCCTAGCGATAGGGGGCACAGATACGCAGTATTTT	CASLAIGGTDTQYF
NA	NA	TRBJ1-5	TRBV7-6	TGTGCCAGCAGCTTAAGGGAGACGGGGTCCCAGCATTTT	CASSLRETGSQHF
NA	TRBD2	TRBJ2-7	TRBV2	TGTGCCAGCAGTGGACTGGGACTAGCGGGAGGGCCCAACGAGCAGTACTTC	CASSGLGLAGGPNEQYF
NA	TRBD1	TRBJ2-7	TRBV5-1	TGCGCCAGCGAACCCGGGACAGGGGTTTCCTACGAGCAGTACTTC	CASEPGTGVSYEQYF
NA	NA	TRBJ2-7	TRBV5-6	TGTGCCAGCAGGGGGACTCTAAGCGAGCAGTACTTC	CASRGTLSEQYF
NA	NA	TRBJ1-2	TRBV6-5	TGTGCCAGCAGTACAAGTTCTGGCGGCTACACCTTC	CASSTSSGGYTF
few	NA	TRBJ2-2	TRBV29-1	TGCAGCGTGGCAGGGAATGCCGGGGAGCTGTTTTTT	CSVAGNAGELFF
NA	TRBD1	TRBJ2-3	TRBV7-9	TGTGCCAGCGACTATCAGGGGGGCACAGATACGCAGTATTTT	CASDYQGGTDTQYF
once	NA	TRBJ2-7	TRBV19	TGTGCCAGTACCCCCAGCGGGTGGAACCGCGAAAAGTACTTC	CASTPSGWNREKYF
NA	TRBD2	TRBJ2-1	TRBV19	TGTGCCAGTAGTGGGACTAGCGGGAGCCATGAGCAGTTCTTC	CASSGTSGSHEQFF
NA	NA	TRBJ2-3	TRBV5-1	TGCGCCAGCAGCTTGGTTAGCGCGAGCACAGATACGCAGTATTTT	CASSLVSASTDTQYF
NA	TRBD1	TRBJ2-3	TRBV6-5	TGTGCCAGCAGTCGGACAGGGGCCTCCACAGATACGCAGTATTTT	CASSRTGASTDTQYF
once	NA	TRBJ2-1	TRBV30	TGTGCCTGGGGAGAACTAGCATTAGGTGAGCAGTTCTTC	CAWGELALGEQFF
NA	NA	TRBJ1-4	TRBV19	TGTGCCAGTAGTATCCGGAGAAGACTGTTTTTT	CASSIRRRLFF
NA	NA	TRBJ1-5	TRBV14	TGTGCCAGCAGCCAATCAGGTCCACATGAGCCCCAGCATTTT	CASSQSGPHEPQHF
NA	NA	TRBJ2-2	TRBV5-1	TGCGCCAGCAGCTTGGAGTACGGCGGGATCACCGGGGAGCTGTTTTTT	CASSLEYGGITGELFF
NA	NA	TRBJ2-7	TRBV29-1	TGCAGCGGGGGGACTGAGCCCTACGAGCAGTACTTC	CSGGTEPYEQYF
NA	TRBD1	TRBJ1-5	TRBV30	TGTGCCTGGAGTGTAATACGACAGGGTAATCAGCCCCAGCATTTT	CAWSVIRQGNQPQHF
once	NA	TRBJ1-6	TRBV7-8	TGTGCCAGCAGAAGGGGTCGGGACTCCCTTTCACCCCTCCACTTT	CASRRGRDSLSPLHF
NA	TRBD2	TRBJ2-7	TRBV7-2	TGTGCCAGCAGCTCATTAGCGGGATTATACGAGCAGTACTTC	CASSSLAGLYEQYF
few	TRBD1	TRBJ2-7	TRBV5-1	TGCGCCAGCAGCTTACGGACAGGGCAGGGCGGACAGTACTTC	CASSLRTGQGGQYF
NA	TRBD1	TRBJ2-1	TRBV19	TGTGCCAGTGAGTCGCTACAGGGGGGTTCCTACAATGAGCAGTTCTTC	CASESLQGGSYNEQFF
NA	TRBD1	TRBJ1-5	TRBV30	TGTGCCTGGAGAAGGCAGGGGGGTAGGCCCCAGCATTTT	CAWRRQGGRPQHF
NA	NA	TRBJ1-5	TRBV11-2	TGTGCCAGCAGCTTATCTGGAGCCTATAATCAGCCCCAGCATTTT	CASSLSGAYNQPQHF
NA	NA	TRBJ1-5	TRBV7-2	TGTGCCAGCAGCCCGTTACTGAGTGAACCCCAGCATTTT	CASSPLLSEPQHF
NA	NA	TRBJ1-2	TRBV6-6	TGTGCCAGCAGTTACGAGCTTACTTCCTATGGCTACACCTTC	CASSYELTSYGYTF
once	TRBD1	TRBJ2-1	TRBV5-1	TGCGCCAGCAGCTCCTCCGGGACAGGGGGCCGTCGCTCCTACAATGAGCAGTTCTTC	CASSSSGTGGRRSYNEQFF
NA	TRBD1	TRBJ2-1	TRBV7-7	TGTGCCAGCAGCCCACCCGGGACAGGGGGCTCTGAGCAGTTCTTC	CASSPPGTGGSEQFF
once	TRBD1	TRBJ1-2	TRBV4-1	TGCGCCAGCAGCCCCCAGGGTCGGGACAGGGCAAATCCCTATGGCTACACCTTC	CASSPQGRDRANPYGYTF
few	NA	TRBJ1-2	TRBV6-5	TGTGCCAGCAGGTCACCTCTGAGGCAGTATGGCTACACCTTC	CASRSPLRQYGYTF